This entry lists 21 T cell receptor beta chains sequenced from one sample in a study of beta chain features in type 1 diabetes. Whole-study findings and limits: Moderate but significant shortening of TCRB CDR3s was recorded in all four CD4+ subsets from Type 1 diabetes patients.

Every isolated RNA sample was fully reverse transcribed, so sequencing captured expressed TCRB transcripts. Only in-frame clones appear in the TCRdb table, and some are missing; sequencing was by immunoSEQ multiplex PCR. This repertoire shows over 300,000 clones, approximately 10% found once; its top ten account for 0.9% to 1.1%. Antigens for these TCRs are unknown. The source material was central memory CD4+ T cells from blood. These receptors originate from a young man with type 1 diabetes.

This clone has just a few counts. In DNA, the CDR3 is TGTGCCAGCAGCTTTAAAAGGACCGAGCAGTACTTC. Protein: CASSFKRTEQYF. The chain has TRBV11-2 and TRBJ2-7; the D is unclear. V was cut by 3 bases and J by 6 bases, with 9 bases left in between. From germline, CDR1 is SGHAT and CDR2 FQNNGV. The CDR3 totals 12 residues.

This clone was found a few times. V usage is TRBV7-9 and J usage is TRBJ2-1; 8 bases fit TRBD1. Germline lookup yields CDR1 SEHNR and CDR2 FQNEAQ (reference sequence). The CDR3 loop spans 15 amino acids. The trim removed 5 bases at V and 6 bases at J, leaving 9 bases unmatched. The CDR3 DNA reads as TGTGCCAGCAGCCCGAGGGGCAGGGGGCTCAATGAGCAGTTCTTC. Its translation is CASSPRGRGLNEQFF.

This clone has more than one count but fewer than ten. The V call is TRBV7-2, the J call TRBJ1-6; 9 nucleotides line up with TRBD1. J lost 8 bases, V lost 2 bases, and 7 bases had no gene match. Germline CDR1 reads SGHTA; CDR2 reads FQGNSA. CDR3 size: 16 residues. CDR3 residues: CASSLLPGQGHSPLHF. CDR3 DNA sequence: TGTGCCAGCAGCTTACTGCCGGGACAGGGCCATTCACCCCTCCACTTT.

This clone was seen a few times. The rearrangement links TRBV19 to TRBJ2-6; TRBD1 matches 9 bases. This CDR3 has 18 residues. After removal of 3 bases from V and 1 base from J, the junction contained 7 bases not matched to a gene. Germline CDR1 is LNHDA and CDR2 is SQIVND (reference sequence). The chain's CDR3 is CASSMTGQGHSGANVLTF. CDR3 DNA sequence: TGTGCCAGTAGTATGACGGGACAGGGTCATTCTGGGGCCAACGTCCTGACTTTC.

The chain is built from TRBV5-6 and TRBJ1-1; D may be TRBD1 (5 bases). The CDR3 runs to 13 residues. Germline values: CDR1 SGHDT, CDR2 YYEEEE. Deletions cut 7 bases from V and 4 bases from J, with 14 bases between. The CDR3 bases are TGTGCCAGCGGGCCCGGCGGGGCCACTGAAGCTTTCTTT. It is translated as CASGPGGATEAFF.

The V gene is TRBV5-6, the J gene TRBJ2-3; TRBD2 agrees at 9 bases. Germline V lookup: CDR1 SGHDT, CDR2 YYEEEE. The ends lost 2 bases at V and 5 bases at J; junction bases unmatched: 6. The CDR3 runs 15 residues. CDR3 DNA sequence: TGTGCCAGCAGCTTTAGTGTTAGCGGGGGAGATACGCAGTATTTT. It is translated as CASSFSVSGGDTQYF.

This chain links TRBV30 with TRBJ1-5, with D unclear. This CDR3 has 11 amino acids. From germline, CDR1 is GTSNPN and CDR2 SVGIG (reference sequence). Trimming took 2 bases from V and 11 from J, leaving 10 bases between them. The CDR3 here is CAWSRLGTQHF. The CDR3 bases are TGTGCCTGGAGTCGTCTTGGTACCCAGCATTTT.

This clone was found a few times. The rearrangement joins TRBV4-3 to TRBJ1-5; D gene unclear. The CDR3 consists of 13 residues. Trimming stripped 0 bases from V and 6 bases from J, with 6 bases between. Germline CDR1 is LGHNA and CDR2 is YSLEER. CDR3 nucleotide sequence: TGCGCCAGCAGCCAAGAGTACAGTCAGCCCCAGCATTTT. It codes for CASSQEYSQPQHF.

Ten or more counts support this clone. The J gene is TRBJ2-7, the V gene TRBV7-6; the D gene is possibly TRBD2 (7 bases). V was pared by 5 bases and J by 1 base, with 12 bases between. The germline V gene has CDR1 SGHVS and CDR2 FNYEAQ. The CDR3 contains 14 residues. The DNA of the CDR3 is TGTGCCAGCAGCGAACAGGGAGGGTCCTACGAGCAGTACTTC. Translation: CASSEQGGSYEQYF. Filled out from reference TRBV7-6 and TRBJ2-7, the complete variable domain reads GAGVSQSPRYKVTKRGQDVALRCDPISGHVSLYWYRQALGQGPEFLTYFNYEAQQDKSGLPNDRFSAERPEGSISTLTIQRTEQRDSAMYRCASSEQGGSYEQYFGPGTRLTVT.

V is TRBV4-3 and J is TRBJ2-2; D may match TRBD1 or TRBD2 (5 bases each). CDR1 LGHNA and CDR2 YSLEER come from the germline V gene. This CDR3 contains 14 residues. Trimming stripped 6 bases from V and 5 bases from J, with 13 bases between. The CDR3 spells CASRLEGRTGELFF. The CDR3 DNA sequence: TGCGCCAGCAGACTCGAGGGGCGTACCGGGGAGCTGTTTTTT.

This chain connects TRBV4-3 to TRBJ2-7, with D perhaps matching TRBD1 or TRBD2 (6 bases each). The CDR3 covers 14 residues. The germline gives CDR1 LGHNA, CDR2 YSLEER. V was shortened by 1 base and J by 2 bases, with 9 bases between the two germline ends. In nucleotides, the CDR3 is TGCGCCAGCAGCCAAGTGGAGGGGGCCTACGAGCAGTACTTC. Translation: CASSQVEGAYEQYF.

This clone was counted between two and nine times. The rearrangement uses TRBV28 and TRBJ2-1; TRBD2 might be the D (6 bases). The germline gives CDR1 MDHEN, CDR2 SYDVKM. The CDR3 covers 13 residues. V was trimmed by 3 bases and J by 13 bases, leaving 16 bases between them. The CDR3 loop reads CASSFETGVRQFF. The CDR3 region has the DNA TGTGCCAGCAGTTTCGAGACGGGGGTGAGACAGTTCTTC.

The chain uses TRBV7-9 and TRBJ2-2, with 7 bases lining up with TRBD1. Unmatched junction bases numbered 6, after V lost 4 bases and J lost 4 bases. The CDR3 covers 15 residues. Germline V lookup: CDR1 SEHNR, CDR2 FQNEAQ (reference sequence). The CDR3 nucleotides are TGTGCCAGCAGCTCAAGACAGGGAAGCACCGGGGAGCTGTTTTTT. Translated: CASSSRQGSTGELFF.

In its sample, this clone was seen a few times. The chain couples TRBV5-1 to TRBJ1-3; D remains ambiguous. V lost 0 bases and J 0 bases, leaving 7 bases between the germline ends. The germline V gene encodes CDR1 SGHRS and CDR2 YFSETQ. CDR3 size: 15 residues. CDR3 amino acids: CASSLEAGSGNTIYF. The CDR3 bases are TGCGCCAGCAGCTTGGAGGCCGGCTCTGGAAACACCATATATTTT.

This clone showed up just a few times. In the same sample, other DNA sequences code for this CDR3. The chain has TRBV20-1 and TRBJ2-7; D ambiguous. CDR3 size: 11 residues. Trimming shortened V by 0 bases and J by 2 bases, and 2 bases separated the two germline ends. Germline V gene data show CDR1 as DFQATT and CDR2 as SNEGSKA (reference sequence). The CDR3, as DNA: TGCAGTGCTAGAGATACCTACGAGCAGTACTTC. It yields the protein CSARDTYEQYF.

The chain couples TRBV29-1 to TRBJ1-4; perhaps TRBD1 as D (6 bases). Trimming pared 6 bases from V and 5 bases from J, leaving 13 bases between. The CDR3 sequence is 13 residues long. Germline V CDR1 and CDR2: SQVTM, ANQGSEA. The CDR3 DNA sequence: TGCAGCGTCCGCCCAGGGGCGAATGAAAAACTGTTTTTT. Translation gives CSVRPGANEKLFF.

This clone has a handful of counts. The rearrangement links TRBV21-1 to TRBJ2-7. TRBV21-1 is assigned pseudogene status. The CDR3 has 13 amino acids. CDR3 DNA sequence: TGTGCCAGCAGCAAAGAGGGGGGCCACGAGCAGTACTTC. Protein product: CASSKEGGHEQYF.

This clone appeared a few times. The genes are TRBV28 and TRBJ1-2; D perhaps matches TRBD1 (5 bases). Per germline, CDR1 MDHEN and CDR2 SYDVKM. The CDR3 loop spans 13 amino acids. Trimming shortened V by 6 bases and J by 2 bases, and 10 bases separated the two germline ends. The CDR3 loop reads CASRSGANYGYTF. CDR3 coding DNA: TGTGCCAGCAGATCCGGGGCCAACTATGGCTACACCTTC.

This clone was detected a few times. The chain couples TRBV6-5 to TRBJ1-5; a weak D match, TRBD1 (6 bases). V was clipped by 1 base and J by 2 bases, with 12 bases between them. CDR1 is MNHEY and CDR2 is SVGAGI in the germline V gene. CDR3 length: 16 amino acids. DNA for the CDR3: TGTGCCAGCAGTTACTTCAACAGGGACCGCAATCAGCCCCAGCATTTT. Protein: CASSYFNRDRNQPQHF.

The CDR3 region has the DNA TGTGCCAGCAGGCCCGTTCGGCGGAGACAGGCCTTTGGGCTCCGGGAGCAGTACTTC. It specifies CASRPVRRRQAFGLREQYF. The rearrangement links TRBV11-2 to TRBJ2-7, with D tentatively TRBD1 (6 bases). CDR1 is SGHAT and CDR2 is FQNNGV in the germline V gene. Trimming pared 6 bases from V and 7 bases from J, leaving 34 bases between. The length of the CDR3 is 19 residues.

This clone was counted at least ten times. This same CDR3 is encoded by further DNA sequences in the sample. The CDR3 region is CASSFAGANVLTF. CDR3 sequence (DNA): TGTGCCAGCAGCTTCGCTGGGGCCAACGTCCTGACTTTC. The V call is TRBV7-9, the J call TRBJ2-6, with unresolved D. With 3 bases removed from V and 2 bases from J, the gap between germline ends came to 2 bases. The CDR3 covers 13 residues. Germline-derived CDR1 and CDR2 are SEHNR and FQNEAQ (reference sequence).